The source of this T cell receptor beta chain is a study of T cells in localized non-small cell lung cancer. About this clone: Its specificity is unknown.

This CDR3 spans 16 amino acids. Germline V gene sequence: CDR1 KGHSH, CDR2 LQKENI. V was pared by 2 bases and J by 0 bases, with 5 bases of the junction left unmatched. Sequencing was performed with immunoSEQ multiplex PCR; in TCRdb, only in-frame clones are kept and a portion is missing. The data contain tens of thousands of clones, 87% of them singletons. Study-level points and caveats: Longer overall survival was associated with a higher density of T cells in the blood. Among the tissues sampled, uninvolved adjacent lung had the highest T cell clonality, above tumor. Sequencing involved a lone tumor region, leaving heterogeneity possible. Median detection of top 100 tumor clones in adjacent lung was 57 clones.

The sequenced sample was peripheral blood, obtained before any cancer treatment. The chain is built from TRBV18 and TRBJ2-3; 7 nucleotides agree with TRBD2. The receptor's source is a man aged 35-69 years with stage I squamous cell lung carcinoma. The chain's CDR3 is CASSPTPSGSTDTQYF. The CDR3 nucleotides are TGTGCCAGCTCACCAACCCCTAGCGGAAGCACAGATACGCAGTATTTT.